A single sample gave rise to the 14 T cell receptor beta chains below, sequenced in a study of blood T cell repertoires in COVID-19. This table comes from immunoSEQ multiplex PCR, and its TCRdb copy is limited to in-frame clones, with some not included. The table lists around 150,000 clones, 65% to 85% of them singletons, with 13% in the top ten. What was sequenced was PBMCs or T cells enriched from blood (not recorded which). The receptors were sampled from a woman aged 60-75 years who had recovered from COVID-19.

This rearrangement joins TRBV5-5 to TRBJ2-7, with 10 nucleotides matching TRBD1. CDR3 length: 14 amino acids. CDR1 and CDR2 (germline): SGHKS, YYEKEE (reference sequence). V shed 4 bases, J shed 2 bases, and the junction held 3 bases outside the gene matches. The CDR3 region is CASSEGQGPYEQYF. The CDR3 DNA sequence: TGTGCCAGCAGCGAGGGACAGGGGCCCTACGAGCAGTACTTC. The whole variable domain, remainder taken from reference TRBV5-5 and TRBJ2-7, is DAGVTQSPTHLIKTRGQQVTLRCSPISGHKSVSWYQQVLGQGPQFIFQYYEKEERGRGNFPDRFSARQFPNYSSELNVNALLLGDSALYLCASSEGQGPYEQYFGPGTRLTVT.

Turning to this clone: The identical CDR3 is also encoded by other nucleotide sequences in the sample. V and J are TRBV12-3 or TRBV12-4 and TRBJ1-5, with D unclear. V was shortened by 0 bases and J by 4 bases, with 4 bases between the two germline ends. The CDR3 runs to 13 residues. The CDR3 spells CASSLASNQPQHF. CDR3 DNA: TGTGCCAGCAGTTTAGCGAGTAATCAGCCCCAGCATTTT.

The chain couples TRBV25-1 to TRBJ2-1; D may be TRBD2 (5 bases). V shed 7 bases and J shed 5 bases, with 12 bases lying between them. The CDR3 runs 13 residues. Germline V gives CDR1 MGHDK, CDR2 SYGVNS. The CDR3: CASTRTGNNEQFF. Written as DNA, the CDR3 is TGTGCCAGCACCAGGACGGGAAACAATGAGCAGTTCTTC.

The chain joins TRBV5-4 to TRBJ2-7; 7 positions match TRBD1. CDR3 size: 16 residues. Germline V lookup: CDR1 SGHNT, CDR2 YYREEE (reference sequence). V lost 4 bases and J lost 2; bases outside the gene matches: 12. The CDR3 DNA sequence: TGTGCCAGCAGCCGGACAGGTTTAACTCAAGCCTACGAGCAGTACTTC. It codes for CASSRTGLTQAYEQYF. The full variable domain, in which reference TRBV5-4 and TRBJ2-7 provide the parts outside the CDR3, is ETGVTQSPTHLIKTRGQQVTLRCSSQSGHNTVSWYQQALGQGPQFIFQYYREEENGRGNFPPRFSGLQFPNYSSELNVNALELDDSALYLCASSRTGLTQAYEQYFGPGTRLTVT.

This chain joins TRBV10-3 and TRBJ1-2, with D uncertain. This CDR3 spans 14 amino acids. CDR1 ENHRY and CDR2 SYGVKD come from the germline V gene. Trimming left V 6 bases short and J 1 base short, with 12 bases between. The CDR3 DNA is TGTGCCATCAGCTTTGACATATTTAACTATGGCTACACCTTC. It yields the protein CAISFDIFNYGYTF.

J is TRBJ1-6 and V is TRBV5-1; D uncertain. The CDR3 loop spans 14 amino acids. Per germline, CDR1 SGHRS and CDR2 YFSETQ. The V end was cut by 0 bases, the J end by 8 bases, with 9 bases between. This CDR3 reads CASSLAGTDSPLHF. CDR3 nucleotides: TGCGCCAGCAGCTTGGCAGGCACCGATTCACCCCTCCACTTT.

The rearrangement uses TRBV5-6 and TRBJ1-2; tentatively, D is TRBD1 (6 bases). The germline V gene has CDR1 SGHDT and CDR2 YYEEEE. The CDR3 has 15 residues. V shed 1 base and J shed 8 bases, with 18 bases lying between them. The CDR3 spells CASSLPGEIFRGYTF. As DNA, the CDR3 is TGTGCCAGCAGCTTGCCAGGGGAGATTTTCCGGGGCTACACCTTC.

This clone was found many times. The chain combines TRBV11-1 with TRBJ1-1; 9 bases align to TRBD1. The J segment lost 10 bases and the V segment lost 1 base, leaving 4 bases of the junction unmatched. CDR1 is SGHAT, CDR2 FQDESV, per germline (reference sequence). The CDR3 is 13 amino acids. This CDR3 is CASSLEGTGPAFF. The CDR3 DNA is TGTGCCAGCAGCTTAGAGGGGACAGGGCCAGCTTTCTTT.

The CDR3: CASSFRGPLQGGEQYF. CDR3 sequence (DNA): TGTGCCAGCAGTTTTAGGGGGCCCTTACAGGGTGGCGAGCAGTACTTC. The rearrangement uses TRBV27 and TRBJ2-7; 7 positions match TRBD1. Trimming took 3 bases from V and 6 from J; bases not matched to a gene: 14. CDR1 and CDR2 (germline): MNHEY, SMNVEV (reference sequence). This CDR3 region has 16 residues.

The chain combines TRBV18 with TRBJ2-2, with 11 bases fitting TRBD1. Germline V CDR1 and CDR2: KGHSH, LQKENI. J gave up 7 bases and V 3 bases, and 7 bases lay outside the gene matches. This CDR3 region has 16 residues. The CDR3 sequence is CASSPRTGGRDGELFF. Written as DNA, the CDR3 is TGTGCCAGCTCACCTAGGACAGGGGGCCGTGACGGGGAGCTGTTTTTT.

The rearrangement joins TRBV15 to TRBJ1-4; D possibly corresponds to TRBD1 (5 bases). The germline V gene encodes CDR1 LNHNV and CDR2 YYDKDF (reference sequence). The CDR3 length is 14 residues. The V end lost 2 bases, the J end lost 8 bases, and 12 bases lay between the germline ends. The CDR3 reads CATSRFRVREKLFF. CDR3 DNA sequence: TGTGCCACCAGCAGATTCAGGGTCCGAGAAAAACTGTTTTTT.

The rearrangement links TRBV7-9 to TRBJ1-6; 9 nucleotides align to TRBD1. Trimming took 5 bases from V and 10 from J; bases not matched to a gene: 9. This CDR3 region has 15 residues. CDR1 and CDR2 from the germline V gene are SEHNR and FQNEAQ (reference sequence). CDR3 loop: CASSPPGQGGSPLHF. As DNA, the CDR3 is TGTGCCAGCAGCCCCCCGGGACAGGGTGGATCACCCCTCCACTTT.

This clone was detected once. CDR3 nucleotides: TGTGCCAGCAGAGGACAGGGGGCTAGGACAGATACGCAGTATTTT. It specifies CASRGQGARTDTQYF. The chain is built from TRBV28 and TRBJ2-3; 11 positions agree with TRBD1. Trimming at V came to 6 bases and at J to 3 bases, leaving 5 bases not matched to a gene. CDR3 length: 15 residues. Germline V CDR1 and CDR2: MDHEN, SYDVKM.

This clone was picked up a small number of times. As DNA, the CDR3 is TGTGCCAGCAGTGAACAGGGGGCGATCATCATGAACACTGAAGCTTTCTTT. Amino acid sequence: CASSEQGAIIMNTEAFF. This chain joins TRBV2 and TRBJ1-1; 8 nucleotides line up with TRBD1. Unmatched junction bases numbered 8, after V lost 2 bases and J lost 0 bases. Germline assignment: CDR1 SNHLY and CDR2 FYNNEI. The CDR3 covers 17 residues.